The T cell receptor (beta chain) under discussion was sequenced for a study of blood T cells in healthy people across ages. In the study overall: In model experiments, template switching was able to capture about one barcoded beta molecule for every two T cells that were present.

This clonotype was seen at least ten times. Antigen specificity is unknown. With a J-beta primer mix and a sample-barcoded 5' primer, a second PCR ran about 7 to 11 cycles. Every single cDNA molecule received a tag from a template-switch adaptor with 12 random nucleotides. TCRdb re-analysed the 5' RACE reads in MiXCR, keeping a single row per CDR3 protein. The sample includes 550,000 to 650,000 distinct CDR3 sequences, roughly 31% of them seen just once. Findings and caveats of the study: Calculation of diversity from one million T cells yielded estimates considered to be underestimates. With unsorted PBMCs, a conclusive comparison of naive versus antigen-experienced cells was not possible.

This sequence was found in a woman older than 75 in good health. The specimen was blood.

The CDR3 loop is CASSLALRDGYTF. The CDR3 region has the DNA TGTGCCAGCAGCTTAGCGCTTAGGGATGGCTACACCTTC. The chain carries TRBV7-2 and TRBJ1-2; D ambiguous. CDR1 and CDR2 from the germline V gene are SGHTA and FQGNSA. CDR3 size: 13 residues. V lost 0 bases and J 6 bases, leaving 8 bases between the germline ends. The full variable domain, its missing parts supplied by reference TRBV7-2 and TRBJ1-2, is GAGVSQSPSNKVTEKGKDVELRCDPISGHTALYWYRQSLGQGLEFLIYFQGNSAPDKSGLPSDRFSAERTGGSVSTLTIQRTQQEDSAVYLCASSLALRDGYTFGSGTRLTVV.